This TCR beta chain was sequenced during a study of cytomegalovirus exposure and HLA in healthy donors (dated by TCRdb to the late 2010s). Notes on the research overall: An earlier analysis of some 550 of the donors reported 250 to 300 Gb of sequence data and approximately 110 million unique TCR beta sequences from around 200 million T cells. The aim of the study was to test whether cataloging public T cell receptors could identify signatures of past pathogen exposure. A later analysis re-analyzed previously published TCR beta repertoires from about 600 donors and added high-resolution HLA genotyping to study TCR occurrence patterns. To decide whether each TCR beta V gene segment behaved as functional or pseudogenic, an earlier analysis of approximately 590 of the donors relied on high-throughput TCR beta sequencing. Besides the first cohort of some 670 subjects, a separate validation cohort made up of 120 different subjects was used. Because of strong linkage in the cohort, roughly five DR-DQ haplotypes were treated as single units for association and clustering. The later analysis used no new phenotypic data to find candidate immune exposures, relying instead on TCR beta sequences and their occurrence across donors. Using immunosequencing, the study profiled T cell repertoires from some 670 subjects and related those repertoires to cytomegalovirus serostatus. Class I and class II HLA loci were covered by the typing at four-digit resolution. A later genetic analysis took genome-wide SNP genotypes for about three fifths of the 666 donors and used that subset as a discovery cohort. To predict cytomegalovirus infection status, the study combined high-throughput TCR immunosequencing, statistical association of individual TCRs with disease status, and machine learning. Donor age, sex, ethnicity and CMV serostatus were collected together with the repertoire data. An early release that covered roughly 600 HLA-typed donors contained around 300 gigabases of sequencing data and 85 million to 100 million unique TCR sequences. The number of typed donors differed by locus: roughly 629-630 for A, B, C, DRB1 and DQB1; approximately 530 for DQA1; around 610 for DPA1; and around 450 for DPB1. Among the roughly 430 genotyped donors, around 81% belonged to the genetic ancestry cluster associated with self-reported Caucasian donors. Among roughly 400 genotyped donors of the cohort, an average of approximately 240,000 unique TCR beta nucleotide sequences was sequenced per donor, of which about 18% were non-productive. Every repertoire in the discovery cohort had been generated on one and the same sequencing platform.

Library creation used the immunoSEQ multiplex PCR assay. A mixture of 60 forward primers for TCR Vbeta segments and 13 reverse primers for TCR Jbeta segments was used in the multiplex PCR. The CDR3 region of rearranged TCR beta genes was amplified from genomic DNA by a multiplex PCR assay. The Illumina HiSeq System was used to sequence the amplified TCR beta libraries as 87-base-pair reads. As for the authors' bioinformatics: In a later analysis, some 80 million unique TCR beta chains were counted across the roughly 700 repertoires, and roughly 10 million of these chains were shared by at least two donors. Raw reads were error-corrected and collapsed into unique sequences with a nearest-neighbor algorithm that merged closely related sequences to remove PCR and sequencing errors. To assign V, D and J gene segments, CDR3 sequences were aligned to IMGT reference sequences. For a sequence to be retained, a match of at least six nucleotides to both a V gene segment and a J gene segment was required. Rearrangements were called productive when the CDR3 lacked stop codons and stayed in frame with V and J; all others were non-productive. Following IMGT convention, CDR3 was defined as the stretch from the second conserved V-encoded cysteine to the conserved J-encoded phenylalanine. The earlier analysis of some 600 of the donors excluded sequences that lacked an unambiguous match to a single V gene segment. An earlier analysis of around 600 of the donors classified V segments as functional when productive rearrangements were above 56.7% and as segregating when the standard deviation between donors was above 5%. A statistical classification framework was built for diagnosing cytomegalovirus status from the catalog of TCR beta chain sequences. In a later analysis, V and J genes were assigned by comparing TCR nucleotide sequences against IMGT/GENE-DB human TR gene sequences. The TCRdist pipeline was used in a later analysis to assign CDR3 sequences and most-parsimonious VDJ recombination scenarios. In a later analysis, every TCR beta chain was defined by the combination of its CDR3 amino acid sequence and its V-gene family, and reads without a unique V-gene family were dropped. To address suspected cross-contamination and a sequencing artifact, a later analysis removed around 600 highly shared, low-generation-probability nucleotide sequences. In a later analysis, a clonal expansion index for each public chain was calculated from normalized within-repertoire ranks of inferred template counts. A later analysis computed generation probabilities with a VDJ recombination model fitted to out-of-frame rearrangements, and checked the results against IGoR. In a later analysis, hypergeometric tests were used to score TCR-TCR, TCR-HLA and TCR-CMV co-occurrence, with a repertoire-size bias correction applied to TCR pairs. To estimate false discovery rates, a later analysis permuted the HLA or CMV assignments 20 times. In a later analysis, co-occurring TCRs were grouped with DBSCAN, and TCRdist sequence similarity was added when clustering was performed within HLA-allele-positive subsets. Repertoires with fewer than 30,000 or more than 120,000 public chains, plus five repertoires with anomalous nucleotide sharing, were excluded from co-occurrence clustering. TCRdb provides this immuneACCESS table in a form limited to in-frame rearrangements. Some clones are lacking; in checked studies, under half of them reflect an unresolved V gene, and why the rest are absent is not known. V and J calls and clone size are copied from that table; D and trimming were computed from the DNA. The table for this sample lists around 97,000 clones; roughly four fifths of them were counted only once. In total, the top ten clones hold 4.5% to 6.5% of the sample.

Relative to germline, V is 2 bases shorter and J is 6 bases shorter, with 17 bases between their ends. The cysteine opens and the phenylalanine closes a CDR3 of 16 amino acids. CDR3 DNA only is kept here, 48 bases in frame from base 1. Taken from the germline V gene, the CDR1 and CDR2 loops are SNHLY and FYNNEI. Points the paper makes about the study in general: In a later analysis, several top co-occurrence clusters were reported to appear linked to parvovirus B19, influenza, CMV and Epstein-Barr virus. The 87-base-pair reads could not distinguish some IMGT-functional V segments, including TRBV6-2 and TRBV6-3, so those segments were excluded. In a later genetic analysis, fewer N-insertions in productive TCRs were reported among donors in an Asian-associated ancestry cluster than the approximately 670-donor mean. Compared with equally common non-associated chains, HLA-associated TCR beta chains in a later analysis were more clonally expanded and had lower generation probabilities. Presence/absence analyses assumed roughly uniform sequencing depth across donors, an assumption that may not hold. In vitro tests confirmed that a few of the cytomegalovirus-associated TCR beta chains recognize cytomegalovirus antigens. HLA typing was unavailable for some donors at each locus, so association tests used only the typed subset. While some public TCRs were present in many individuals, most TCR sequences turned up only very rarely across donors. In a later analysis, TCR association rates were found to vary across HLA loci, with the most associated TCRs seen for DRB1 alleles and the fewest for HLA-C alleles. In the study, approximately 160 TCR beta chains were listed as associated with cytomegalovirus. Immune exposure information for the cohort was limited to CMV serostatus. V-gene and J-gene trimming of TCR beta chains was associated with a missense DCLRE1C variant in a later genetic analysis, and the association was replicated in an independent cohort. Specific HLA alleles were associated with more than 15,000 TCR beta sequences at a false discovery rate of 0.05 in a later analysis. A further reported finding was that TCR beta sequences accurately predicted the HLA-A and HLA-B alleles for most subjects in the first cohort. In both the original and validation cohorts, the classifier was reported to diagnose cytomegalovirus status with high specificity and sensitivity. Correlated functional status among segregating V segments might be attributable to linkage disequilibrium, but an unknown experimental factor could not be ruled out. Assigning TCR associations to individual alleles was difficult when HLA alleles, especially DR and DQ, strongly co-occurred. In an earlier analysis of 450 to 750 of the donors, most TCR beta V segments appeared in productive rearrangements about 87% or about 30% of the time, broadly matching IMGT annotations. This cohort had only TCR beta chains sequenced, and the lack of alpha or paired-chain data limited which features could be detected. The sequencing pipeline was judged likely to have produced a cluster of highly shared sequence variants as a technical artifact. Most CMV-associated TCR beta chains appeared to be HLA-restricted in a later analysis, and the HLA associations seemed to be driven largely by CMV exposure. The earlier analysis of 587 of the donors excluded around 17 rarely observed V segments, including chromosome 9 orphons, because counts were too low. It was suggested by the authors that the approach could potentially be generalized to other disease states and immunological phenotypes.

Of note for this clone: Its antigen specificity is not known. There are no base qualities to consult, and no much larger clone falls within one base.

The cohort comprised approximately 700 healthy bone marrow donors. Cohort members were all nominally healthy when sampled, although unrecorded immune exposures were likely present. The donor tested CMV seropositive, placing the donor among the roughly 270 seropositive members of the cohort. A peripheral blood sample was collected from each donor, and TCR beta sequencing was performed on peripheral blood mononuclear cells. The Qiagen DNeasy Blood Extraction Kit was used to extract genomic DNA from the blood cell samples. The receptor's source is a man aged 35 to 55 in good health and CMV-seropositive. The source material was PBMCs. This chain joins TRBV2 to TRBJ1-5; matching of 6 bases hints at TRBD1 as the D gene. The DNA sequence is given as TGTGCCAGCAGTGAATTAGGGGCAGGGGTGGGTCAGCCCCAGCATTTT. It translates to CASSELGAGVGQPQHF.